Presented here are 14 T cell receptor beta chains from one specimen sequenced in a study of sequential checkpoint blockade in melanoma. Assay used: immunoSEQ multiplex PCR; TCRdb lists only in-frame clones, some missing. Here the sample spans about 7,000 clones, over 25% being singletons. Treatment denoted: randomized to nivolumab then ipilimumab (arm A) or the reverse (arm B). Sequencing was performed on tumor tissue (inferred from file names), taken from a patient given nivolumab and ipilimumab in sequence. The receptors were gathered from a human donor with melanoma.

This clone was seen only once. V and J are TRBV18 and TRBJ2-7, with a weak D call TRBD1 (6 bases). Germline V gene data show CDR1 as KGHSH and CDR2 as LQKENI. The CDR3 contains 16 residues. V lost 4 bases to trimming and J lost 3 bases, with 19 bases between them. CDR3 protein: CASSLNAGQGYYEQYF. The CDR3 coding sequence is TGTGCCAGCTCACTAAACGCCGGGCAGGGGTACTACGAGCAGTACTTC. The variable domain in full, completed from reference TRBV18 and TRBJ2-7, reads NAGVMQNPRHLVRRRGQEARLRCSPMKGHSHVYWYRQLPEEGLKFMVYLQKENIIDESGMPKERFSAEFPKEGPSILRIQQVVRGDSAAYFCASSLNAGQGYYEQYFGPGTRLTVT.

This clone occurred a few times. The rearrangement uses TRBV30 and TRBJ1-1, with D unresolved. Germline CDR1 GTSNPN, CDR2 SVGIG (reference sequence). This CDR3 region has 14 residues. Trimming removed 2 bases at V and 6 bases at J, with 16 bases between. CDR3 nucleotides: TGTGCCTGGAGTTACTCCCCCGGCGGTTCTGAAGCTTTCTTT. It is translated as CAWSYSPGGSEAFF.

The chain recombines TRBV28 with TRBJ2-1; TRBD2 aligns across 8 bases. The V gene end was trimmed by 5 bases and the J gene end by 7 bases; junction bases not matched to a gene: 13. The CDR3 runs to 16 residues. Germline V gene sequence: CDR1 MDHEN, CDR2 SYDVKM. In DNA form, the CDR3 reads TGTGCCAGCAGTGAGGGGGGAGCGGGAGCCCAAAATGAGCAGTTCTTC. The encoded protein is CASSEGGAGAQNEQFF. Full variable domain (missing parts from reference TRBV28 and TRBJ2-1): DVKVTQSSRYLVKRTGEKVFLECVQDMDHENMFWYRQDPGLGLRLIYFSYDVKMKEKGDIPEGYSVSREKKERFSLILESASTNQTSMYLCASSEGGAGAQNEQFFGPGTRLTVL.

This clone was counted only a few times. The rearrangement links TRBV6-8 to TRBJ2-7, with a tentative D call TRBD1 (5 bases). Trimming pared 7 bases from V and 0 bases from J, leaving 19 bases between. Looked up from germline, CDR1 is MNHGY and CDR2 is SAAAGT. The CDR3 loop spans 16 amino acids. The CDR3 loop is CASNIRTPSTSYEQYF. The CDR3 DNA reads TGTGCCAGCAACATAAGGACACCCTCTACCTCCTACGAGCAGTACTTC.

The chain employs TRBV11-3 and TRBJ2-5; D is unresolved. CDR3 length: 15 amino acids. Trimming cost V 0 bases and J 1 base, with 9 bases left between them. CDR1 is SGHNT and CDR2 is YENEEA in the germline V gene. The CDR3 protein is CASSLDPTFQETQYF. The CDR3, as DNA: TGTGCCAGCAGCTTAGATCCAACATTCCAAGAGACCCAGTACTTC. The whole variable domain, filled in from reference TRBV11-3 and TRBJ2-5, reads EAGVVQSPRYKIIEKKQPVAFWCNPISGHNTLYWYLQNLGQGPELLIRYENEEAVDDSQLPKDRFSAERLKGVDSTLKIQPAELGDSAVYLCASSLDPTFQETQYFGPGTRLLVL.

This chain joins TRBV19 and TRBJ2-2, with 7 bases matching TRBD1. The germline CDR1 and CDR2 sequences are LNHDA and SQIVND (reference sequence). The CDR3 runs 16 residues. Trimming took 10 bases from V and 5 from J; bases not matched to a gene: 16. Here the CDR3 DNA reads TGTGCCACCCTCCGGGACAGCTATGACCTTACCGGGGAGCTGTTTTTT. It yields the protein CATLRDSYDLTGELFF. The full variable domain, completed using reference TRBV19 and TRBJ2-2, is DGGITQSPKYLFRKEGQNVTLSCEQNLNHDAMYWYRQDPGQGLRLIYYSQIVNDFQKGDIAEGYSVSREKKESFPLTVTSAQKNPTAFYLCATLRDSYDLTGELFFGEGSRLTVL.

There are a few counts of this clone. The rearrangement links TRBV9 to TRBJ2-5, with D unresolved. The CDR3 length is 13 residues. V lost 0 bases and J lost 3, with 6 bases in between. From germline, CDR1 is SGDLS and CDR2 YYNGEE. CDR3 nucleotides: TGTGCCAGCAGCGTAGGCATGGAAGAGACCCAGTACTTC. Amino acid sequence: CASSVGMEETQYF. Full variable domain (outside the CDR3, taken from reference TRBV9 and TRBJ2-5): DSGVTQTPKHLITATGQRVTLRCSPRSGDLSVYWYQQSLDQGLQFLIQYYNGEERAKGNILERFSAQQFPDLHSELNLSSLELGDSALYFCASSVGMEETQYFGPGTRLLVL.

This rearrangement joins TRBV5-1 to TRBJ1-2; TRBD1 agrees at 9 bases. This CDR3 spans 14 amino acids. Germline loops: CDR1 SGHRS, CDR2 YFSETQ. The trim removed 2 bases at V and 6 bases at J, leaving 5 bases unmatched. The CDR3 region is CASSFGTGSNGYTF. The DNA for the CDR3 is TGCGCCAGCAGCTTCGGGACAGGGTCTAATGGCTACACCTTC. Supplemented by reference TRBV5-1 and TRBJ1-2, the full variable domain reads KAGVTQTPRYLIKTRGQQVTLSCSPISGHRSVSWYQQTPGQGLQFLFEYFSETQRNKGNFPGRFSGRQFSNSRSEMNVSTLELGDSALYLCASSFGTGSNGYTFGSGTRLTVV.

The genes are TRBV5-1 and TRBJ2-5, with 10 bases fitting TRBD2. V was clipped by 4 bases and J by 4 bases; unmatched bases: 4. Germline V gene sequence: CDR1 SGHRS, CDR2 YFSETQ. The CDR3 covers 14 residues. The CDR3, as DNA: TGCGCCAGCAGCCCAAGACTAGCGGGAGAGACCCAGTACTTC. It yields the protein CASSPRLAGETQYF. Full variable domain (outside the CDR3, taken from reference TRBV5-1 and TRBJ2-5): KAGVTQTPRYLIKTRGQQVTLSCSPISGHRSVSWYQQTPGQGLQFLFEYFSETQRNKGNFPGRFSGRQFSNSRSEMNVSTLELGDSALYLCASSPRLAGETQYFGPGTRLLVL.

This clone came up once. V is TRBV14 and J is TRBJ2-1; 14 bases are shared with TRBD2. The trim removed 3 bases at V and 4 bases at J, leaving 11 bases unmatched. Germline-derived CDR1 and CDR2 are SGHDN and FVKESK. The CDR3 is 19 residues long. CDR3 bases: TGTGCCAGCAGCCAGGACCTAGGGACTAGCGGGGGAAGATACAATGAGCAGTTCTTC. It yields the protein CASSQDLGTSGGRYNEQFF.

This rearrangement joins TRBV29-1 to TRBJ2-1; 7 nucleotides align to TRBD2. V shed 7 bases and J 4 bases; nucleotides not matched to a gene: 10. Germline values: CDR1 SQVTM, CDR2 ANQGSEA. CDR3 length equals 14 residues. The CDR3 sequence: CSAGLSGPYNEQFF. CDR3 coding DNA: TGCAGCGCCGGTCTTAGCGGGCCTTACAATGAGCAGTTCTTC.

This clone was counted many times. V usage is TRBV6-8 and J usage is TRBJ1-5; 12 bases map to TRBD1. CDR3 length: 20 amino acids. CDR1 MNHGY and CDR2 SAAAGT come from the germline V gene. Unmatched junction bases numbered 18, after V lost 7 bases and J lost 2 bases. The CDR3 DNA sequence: TGTGCCAGCATGTCCGGAATAGGGACAGGGGGCTTGTTGGGCAATCAGCCCCAGCATTTT. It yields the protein CASMSGIGTGGLLGNQPQHF.

In nucleotides, the CDR3 is TGTGCCAGTAATTCCGCTAGGGGGCGGCAGCCCCAGCATTTT. Protein sequence: CASNSARGRQPQHF. The J gene is TRBJ1-5, the V gene TRBV19, with 7 bases matching TRBD1. V lost 7 bases, J lost 7 bases, and 10 bases stayed unmatched. The CDR3 runs 14 residues. Germline CDR1 LNHDA, CDR2 SQIVND (reference sequence).

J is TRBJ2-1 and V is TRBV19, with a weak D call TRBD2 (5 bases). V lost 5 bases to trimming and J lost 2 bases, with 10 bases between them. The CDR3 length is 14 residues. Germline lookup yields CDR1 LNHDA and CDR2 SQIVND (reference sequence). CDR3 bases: TGTGCCAGTAGTGAGGGTAATCCCTACAATGAGCAGTTCTTC. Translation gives CASSEGNPYNEQFF.